This TCR beta chain was captured in a study of breast tumors, draining lymph nodes, adjacent tissues. Study-level findings and limits: Data only fit, rather than demonstrated, lymph node origin of most tumor T cells.

TCRdb reprocessed the multiplex PCR reads via MiXCR and lists one record per CDR3 protein. Counted here are 120,000 or so distinct CDR3 sequences, about 20% occurring once; the ten biggest clones make up over 3%. This clonotype was counted ten times or more. Its antigen remains unidentified. Breast cancer patients provided tissue from their axillary draining lymph nodes. The TCR sequence derives from a female donor with breast cancer. Some clones in this sample may be carry-over from other donors' samples. Sequenced sample: axillary lymph node tissue.

This CDR3 is CASSRQGSTGELFF. Here the CDR3 DNA reads TGTGCCAGCAGTCGACAGGGGTCCACCGGGGAGCTGTTTTTT. The chain joins TRBV27 to TRBJ2-2; 8 positions agree with TRBD1. J was trimmed by 4 bases and V by 5 bases; bases with no gene match: 3. Germline CDR1 reads MNHEY; CDR2 reads SMNVEV (reference sequence). This CDR3 comprises 14 residues.